The 30 T cell receptor beta chains reported below all come from one sample, sequenced in a study of T cell repertoires in cytomegalovirus infection. TCRdb called the reads again in MiXCR, with one record for every CDR3 protein. The table includes around 55,000 distinct CDR3 sequences, over 15% detected once. The antigens these receptors bind are not known. The specimen was CD8+ T cells from cultured PBMCs, collected from culture after CMV antigen stimulation. Every receptor here comes from a human donor in good health (CMV status not recorded). Some clones in this sample may be carry-over from other donors' samples.

This clonotype was seen a few times. The chain employs TRBV28 and TRBJ2-7, with D uncertain. CDR3 size: 13 residues. CDR1 and CDR2 from the germline V gene are MDHEN and SYDVKM. The germline V and J ends were trimmed by 3 bases and 3 bases, with 9 bases remaining between them. The CDR3: CASSFATLYEQYF. DNA of the CDR3: TGTGCCAGCAGTTTTGCCACTCTCTACGAGCAGTACTTC.

This clonotype was seen a handful of times. The chain carries TRBV12-3 or TRBV12-4 and TRBJ2-3, with 12 nucleotides matching TRBD2. After removal of 8 bases from V and 4 bases from J, the junction contained 7 bases not matched to a gene. This CDR3 has 15 amino acids. The CDR3 sequence is CASSRLAGDADTQYF. The CDR3 DNA is TGTGCCAGCTCCCGACTAGCGGGAGACGCAGATACGCAGTATTTT.

Comments on this clonotype: The final CDR3 position lacks the conserved phenylalanine or tryptophan, pointing to a likely read error. The CDR3 bases are TGTGCCAGCAACAAAGCCTCGAGGAGCTCCTACGAGCAGTACTAC. It translates to CASNKASRSSYEQYY. The rearrangement links TRBV5-6 to TRBJ2-7; D remains unclear. Germline values: CDR1 SGHDT, CDR2 YYEEEE. This CDR3 has 15 residues. Trimming stripped 6 bases from V and 0 bases from J, with 16 bases between.

Only a few counts were recorded for this clonotype. This chain connects TRBV7-2 to TRBJ2-5, with 10 bases aligning to TRBD2. Germline assignment: CDR1 SGHTA and CDR2 FQGNSA. This CDR3 has 18 residues. Losses at the gene ends were 1 base for V and 5 bases for J; bases not matched to a gene: 13. The CDR3 loop reads CASSLGRSGRAPGETQYF. DNA of the CDR3: TGTGCCAGCAGCTTAGGGAGAAGCGGGAGGGCCCCGGGGGAGACCCAGTACTTC. The complete variable domain, with remaining parts taken from reference TRBV7-2 and TRBJ2-5, reads GAGVSQSPSNKVTEKGKDVELRCDPISGHTALYWYRQSLGQGLEFLIYFQGNSAPDKSGLPSDRFSAERTGGSVSTLTIQRTQQEDSAVYLCASSLGRSGRAPGETQYFGPGTRLLVL.

A few counts support this clonotype. This chain uses TRBV10-3 with TRBJ1-5; maybe TRBD1 (6 bases). Germline V gives CDR1 ENHRY, CDR2 SYGVKD. The CDR3 length is 15 residues. The V gene lost 1 base and the J gene lost 4 bases, with 11 bases spanning the gap. CDR3 amino acids: CAISEYREGNQPQHF. The CDR3 nucleotides are TGTGCCATCAGTGAGTACAGGGAAGGGAATCAGCCCCAGCATTTT.

The V call is TRBV20-1, the J call TRBJ2-2, with D hard to call. This CDR3 has 16 amino acids. Germline V lookup: CDR1 DFQATT, CDR2 SNEGSKA (reference sequence). V gave up 4 bases and J gave up 0 bases, with 15 bases separating them. CDR3 loop: CSATVKGRTNTGELFF. The CDR3 DNA reads as TGCAGTGCTACCGTAAAAGGACGGACGAACACCGGGGAGCTGTTTTTT.

This clonotype was counted a few times. This chain joins TRBV7-9 and TRBJ2-5, with 7 bases matching TRBD2. V trimming: 3 bases; J trimming: 4 bases; junction bases outside the gene matches: 17. This CDR3 has 18 amino acids. Germline V gene data show CDR1 as SEHNR and CDR2 as FQNEAQ (reference sequence). CDR3 nucleotide sequence: TGTGCCAGCAGCTTCCCCTCGGGAGGCCTAGGCAAAAGAGAGACCCAGTACTTC. As protein: CASSFPSGGLGKRETQYF.

The rearrangement uses TRBV7-3 and TRBJ2-2; 8 bases are a match to TRBD1. Trimming removed 6 bases from V and 7 bases from J; junction bases left unmatched: 7. Germline assignment: CDR1 SGHTA and CDR2 FQGTGA. The CDR3 consists of 14 residues. The CDR3 DNA sequence: TGTGCCAGCAGTTCCAGGGGGCGCTTCGGGGAGCTGTTTTTT. Translating gives CASSSRGRFGELFF.

This clonotype was counted at least ten times. The chain employs TRBV12-3 or TRBV12-4 and TRBJ1-2; 7 bases align to TRBD1. V lost 6 bases and J lost 0; bases outside the gene matches: 4. The CDR3 consists of 14 residues. Here the CDR3 reads CASRGQPSNYGYTF. The CDR3 nucleotides read TGTGCCAGCAGGGGACAGCCTTCTAACTATGGCTACACCTTC.

This clonotype has ten or more counts. CDR3 protein: CASSLGPAGDTGELFF. In DNA, the CDR3 is TGTGCCAGCAGCTTAGGTCCCGCAGGGGACACCGGGGAGCTGTTTTTT. J is TRBJ2-2 and V is TRBV7-2, with D possibly matching TRBD1 (6 bases). Germline CDR1 is SGHTA and CDR2 is FQGNSA. This CDR3 has 16 residues. Trimming removed 1 base from V and 3 bases from J, with 12 bases in between.

The rearrangement joins TRBV7-2 to TRBJ1-2, with 8 nucleotides matching TRBD1. Germline V gene sequence: CDR1 SGHTA, CDR2 FQGNSA. V shed 6 bases and J 6 bases; nucleotides not matched to a gene: 21. The CDR3 spans 18 residues. CDR3 nucleotide sequence: TGTGCCAGCAGGAATGGACAGGGTCAGGGTCGGTTGGTTAATGGCTACACCTTC. This encodes CASRNGQGQGRLVNGYTF.

This clonotype occurred many times. This chain uses TRBV10-3 with TRBJ2-7; TRBD1 might be the D (6 bases). CDR1 ENHRY and CDR2 SYGVKD come from the germline V gene. V shed 6 bases and J shed 1 base, with 10 bases lying between them. This CDR3 has 13 amino acids. The CDR3, as DNA: TGTGCCATCAGGAAACAGGGTTCCTACGAGCAGTACTTC. Protein: CAIRKQGSYEQYF.

In its sample, this clonotype was seen a few times. The V gene is TRBV12-3 or TRBV12-4, the J gene TRBJ2-1, with 7 bases aligning to TRBD2. The CDR3 contains 15 residues. The junction had 12 bases not matched to a gene; V was cut back by 6 bases and J by 7 bases. CDR3 DNA sequence: TGTGCCAGCAGCTCAACTAGGGAGGGCGTGAATGAGCAGTTCTTC. Encoded protein: CASSSTREGVNEQFF.

The chain combines TRBV27 with TRBJ1-1; D is undetermined. This CDR3 region has 13 residues. The V end was cut by 8 bases, the J end by 1 base, with 11 bases between. Looked up from germline, CDR1 is MNHEY and CDR2 is SMNVEV (reference sequence). This CDR3 reads CASCKSPNTEAFF. The CDR3 coding sequence is TGTGCCAGCTGTAAGTCTCCGAACACTGAAGCTTTCTTT.

The chain carries TRBV12-5 and TRBJ2-1; D is ambiguous. The CDR3 loop spans 12 amino acids. CDR1 and CDR2 from the germline V gene are LGHNT and FRNRAP. V lost 6 bases, J lost 5 bases, and 8 bases lay in between. The DNA of the CDR3 is TGTGCTAGTGGGACGATTGACAATGAGCAGTTCTTC. Translated, it gives CASGTIDNEQFF.

CDR3: CASSHSGLAGELEQFF. DNA for the CDR3: TGTGCCAGCAGCCACTCGGGACTAGCGGGAGAATTAGAGCAGTTCTTC. V usage is TRBV7-6 and J usage is TRBJ2-1, with TRBD2 matching 14 bases. Germline V gene sequence: CDR1 SGHVS, CDR2 FNYEAQ. This CDR3 is 16 amino acids long. Trimming at V came to 5 bases and at J to 10 bases, leaving 10 bases not matched to a gene.

J is TRBJ1-6 and V is TRBV7-2; D might be TRBD1 (6 bases). This CDR3 is 13 amino acids long. Trimming left V 6 bases short and J 7 bases short, with 10 bases between. Per germline, CDR1 SGHTA and CDR2 FQGNSA. As DNA, the CDR3 is TGTGCCAGCAGGGAGGGACAAAATTCACCCCTCCACTTT. The encoded protein is CASREGQNSPLHF.

This clonotype was detected a few times. The CDR3 DNA is TGTGCCATCAGTACAGGGGAACGAGAAAAACTGTTTTTT. It codes for CAISTGEREKLFF. This chain links TRBV10-3 with TRBJ1-4; 7 positions match TRBD1. The germline gives CDR1 ENHRY, CDR2 SYGVKD. V shed 5 bases and J 8 bases; nucleotides not matched to a gene: 5. The CDR3 is 13 amino acids.

This clonotype was observed a handful of times. J is TRBJ1-1 and V is TRBV7-8, with 7 bases lining up with TRBD1. The CDR3 covers 16 residues. V was pared by 5 bases and J by 0 bases, with 9 bases of the junction left unmatched. The germline gives CDR1 SGHVS, CDR2 FQNEAQ. The CDR3 region has the DNA TGTGCCAGCAGCCCGACCGGCAGGGGGTTGAACACTGAAGCTTTCTTT. Its translation is CASSPTGRGLNTEAFF. Supplemented by reference TRBV7-8 and TRBJ1-1, the full variable domain reads GAGVSQSPRYKVAKRGQDVALRCDPISGHVSLFWYQQALGQGPEFLTYFQNEAQLDKSGLPSDRFFAERPEGSVSTLKIQRTQQEDSAVYLCASSPTGRGLNTEAFFGQGTRLTVV.

This clonotype has just a few counts. V gene TRBV28 combines with J gene TRBJ2-5, with D perhaps matching TRBD1 or TRBD2 (5 bases each). Deletions cut 4 bases from V and 4 bases from J, with 31 bases between. This CDR3 contains 20 residues. Looked up from germline, CDR1 is MDHEN and CDR2 is SYDVKM. The chain's CDR3 is CASSSLDALGVGKDTETQYF. DNA for the CDR3: TGTGCCAGCAGTTCATTAGATGCCCTGGGGGTGGGTAAGGACACAGAGACCCAGTACTTC. The variable domain in full, completed from reference TRBV28 and TRBJ2-5, reads DVKVTQSSRYLVKRTGEKVFLECVQDMDHENMFWYRQDPGLGLRLIYFSYDVKMKEKGDIPEGYSVSREKKERFSLILESASTNQTSMYLCASSSLDALGVGKDTETQYFGPGTRLLVL.

The rearrangement links TRBV6-6 to TRBJ1-1; perhaps TRBD1 as D (5 bases). V lost 2 bases and J 1 base, leaving 5 bases between the germline ends. The germline gives CDR1 MNHNY, CDR2 SVGAGI (reference sequence). The CDR3 length is 13 residues. CDR3 coding DNA: TGTGCCAGCAGTTACGACAGGAACACTGAAGCTTTCTTT. Its protein product is CASSYDRNTEAFF.

The J gene is TRBJ2-1, the V gene TRBV9; tentative D call: TRBD2 (6 bases). This CDR3 spans 12 amino acids. Germline assignment: CDR1 SGDLS and CDR2 YYNGEE. The V gene lost 0 bases and the J gene lost 9 bases, with 7 bases spanning the gap. The CDR3 DNA is TGTGCCAGCAGCGTAGGGGGGGTTGAGCAGTTCTTC. Translation gives CASSVGGVEQFF.

The table lists this clonotype with a few counts. The rearrangement uses TRBV4-2 and TRBJ1-3, with D hard to call. The CDR3 loop spans 17 amino acids. V was trimmed by 0 bases and J by 0 bases, leaving 12 bases between them. In germline, CDR1 is LGHNA, CDR2 YNFKEQ. The CDR3 region is CASSQDNTAHSGNTIYF. The CDR3 DNA reads TGTGCCAGCAGCCAAGATAATACGGCCCACTCTGGAAACACCATATATTTT.

Only a few counts were recorded for this clonotype. The chain couples TRBV12-3 or TRBV12-4 to TRBJ2-7, with D unclear. The CDR3 length is 17 residues. V shed 0 bases and J shed 2 bases, with 17 bases lying between them. DNA for the CDR3: TGTGCCAGCAGTTTAGCGCAAGGGCCGAAAAGAACCTACGAGCAGTACTTC. Its translation is CASSLAQGPKRTYEQYF.

There are a few counts of this clonotype. Here the CDR3 reads CASSPTGFITEAFF. DNA of the CDR3: TGTGCCAGCAGTCCGACAGGGTTTATCACTGAAGCTTTCTTT. The rearrangement links TRBV12-3 or TRBV12-4 to TRBJ1-1; 7 positions match TRBD1. The V segment lost 5 bases and the J segment 4 bases; nucleotides outside the gene matches: 7. CDR3 length: 14 amino acids.

Only a few counts were recorded for this clonotype. The gene calls are TRBV7-2 and TRBJ2-2; D perhaps matches TRBD1 (6 bases). The CDR3 loop spans 16 amino acids. Trimming stripped 0 bases from V and 9 bases from J, with 17 bases between. Germline CDR1 SGHTA, CDR2 FQGNSA. CDR3 sequence: CASSLASLGTSRELFF. Written as DNA, the CDR3 is TGTGCCAGCAGCTTAGCTTCTTTAGGGACATCTCGGGAGCTGTTTTTT.

This clonotype occurred a few times. This chain uses TRBV24-1 with TRBJ2-7; 9 bases agree with TRBD1. The CDR3 is 15 residues long. The V gene's germline CDR1 is KGHDR and CDR2 SFDVKD. Unmatched junction bases numbered 8, after V lost 5 bases and J lost 4 bases. CDR3 DNA: TGTGCCACCAGTGCACCGGGACAGGGAGATTACGAGCAGTACTTC. Translated: CATSAPGQGDYEQYF.

The sample holds many counts of this clonotype. J is TRBJ2-2 and V is TRBV7-2; the match to TRBD2 covers 11 bases. The germline V gene has CDR1 SGHTA and CDR2 FQGNSA. The CDR3 has 16 amino acids. With 5 bases clipped from V and 8 bases from J, the junction kept 10 bases outside the gene matches. The CDR3 DNA sequence: TGTGCCAGCAGCCGGATGACTAGCGGGACCTTGGGGGAGCTGTTTTTT. This sequence encodes CASSRMTSGTLGELFF.

This clonotype was recorded a few times. The CDR3 here is CASSQEIGIGDNTEAFF. The CDR3 region has the DNA TGCGCCAGCAGCCAAGAAATCGGAATAGGGGACAACACTGAAGCTTTCTTT. The chain carries TRBV4-3 and TRBJ1-1, with TRBD1 as a possible D gene (5 bases). The V gene lost 0 bases and the J gene lost 2 bases, with 16 bases spanning the gap. Germline assignment: CDR1 LGHNA and CDR2 YSLEER. This CDR3 comprises 17 residues.

The V and J genes are TRBV19 and TRBJ2-7; no definite D call. The CDR3 contains 14 residues. Germline V gene sequence: CDR1 LNHDA, CDR2 SQIVND (reference sequence). V lost 5 bases and J 2 bases, leaving 13 bases between the germline ends. Here the CDR3 DNA reads TGTGCCAGTAGTTCAAGCGTAGGCGCCTACGAGCAGTACTTC. This sequence encodes CASSSSVGAYEQYF.